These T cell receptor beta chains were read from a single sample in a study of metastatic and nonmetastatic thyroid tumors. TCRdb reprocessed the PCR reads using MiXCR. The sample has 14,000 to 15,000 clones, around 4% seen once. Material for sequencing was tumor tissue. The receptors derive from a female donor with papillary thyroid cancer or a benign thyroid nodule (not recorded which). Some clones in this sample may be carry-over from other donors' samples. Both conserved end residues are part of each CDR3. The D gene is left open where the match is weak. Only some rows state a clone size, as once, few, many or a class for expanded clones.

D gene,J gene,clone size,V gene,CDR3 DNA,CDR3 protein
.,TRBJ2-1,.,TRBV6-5,TGTGCCAGCAGTTCGTCGTGGAATGAGCAGTTCTTC,CASSSSWNEQFF
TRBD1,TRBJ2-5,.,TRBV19,TGTGCCAGTAGTACGACAGGGGGCCTCGAGACCCAGTACTTC,CASSTTGGLETQYF
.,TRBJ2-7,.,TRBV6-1,TGTGCCAGCAGGGGTCGGCAAGGGGCCCAAAGAGGGTACGAGCAGTACTTC,CASRGRQGAQRGYEQYF
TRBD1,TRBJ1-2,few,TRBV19,TGTGCCAGTGGCTACAGGGGACTGTACTATGGCTACACCTTC,CASGYRGLYYGYTF
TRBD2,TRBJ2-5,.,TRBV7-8,TGTGCCAGCAGCTTAGATCTTGGGCTAGCGGGCCAAGAGACCCAGTACTTC,CASSLDLGLAGQETQYF
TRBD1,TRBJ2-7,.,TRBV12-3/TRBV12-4,TGTGCCAGCAGTTTTCAGACAGGGTTCTACGAGCAGTACTTC,CASSFQTGFYEQYF
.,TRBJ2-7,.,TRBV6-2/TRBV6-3,TGTGCCAGCAGTAACCCGACTATCAACTATTACGAGCAGTACTTC,CASSNPTINYYEQYF
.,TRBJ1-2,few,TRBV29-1,TGCAGCGTTGAGCTCAGGGTAGGCTACACCTTC,CSVELRVGYTF
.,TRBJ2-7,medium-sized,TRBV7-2,TGTGCCAGCAGCTTACAGGGTAACTCCTACGAGCAGTACTTC,CASSLQGNSYEQYF
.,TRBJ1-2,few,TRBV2,TGTGCCAGCAGTGAGGAGGGATCGTCGAACTATGGCTACACCTTC,CASSEEGSSNYGYTF
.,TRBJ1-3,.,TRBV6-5,TGTGCCAGCAGTTACAGAGCCAGGGACACCATATATTTT,CASSYRARDTIYF
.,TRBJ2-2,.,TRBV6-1,TGTGACAGCAGTGAAGCAAACACCGGGGAGCTGTTTTTT,CDSSEANTGELFF
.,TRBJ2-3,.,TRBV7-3,TGTGCCAGCAGCTCAGCCAAGCTAGTCCCAGATACGCAGTATTTT,CASSSAKLVPDTQYF
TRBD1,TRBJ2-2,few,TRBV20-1,TGCAGTGCTAGAGATACCGGGACAGACACCGGGGAGCTGTTTTTT,CSARDTGTDTGELFF
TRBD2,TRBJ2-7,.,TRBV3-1,TGTGCCAGCAGCCTCCGGACTAGCGGGTTTTCCTACGAGCAGTACTTC,CASSLRTSGFSYEQYF
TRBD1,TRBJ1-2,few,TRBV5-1,TGCGCCAGCAGCTACTCCTCCGGACAGGTTATCTATGGCTACACCTTC,CASSYSSGQVIYGYTF
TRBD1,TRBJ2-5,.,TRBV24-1,TGTGCCACGGGACAGGGCCAAGAGACCCAGTACTTC,CATGQGQETQYF
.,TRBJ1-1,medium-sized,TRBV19,TGTGCCAGTATAGACAAATTGAACACTGAAGCTTTCTTT,CASIDKLNTEAFF
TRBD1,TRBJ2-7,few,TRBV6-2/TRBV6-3,TGTGCCAGCAGTTACGCCGGACAGGCTGACGAGCAGTACTTC,CASSYAGQADEQYF
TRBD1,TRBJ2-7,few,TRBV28,TGTGCCAGCTCGACAGGGCCAAGCTCCTACGAGCAGTACTTC,CASSTGPSSYEQYF
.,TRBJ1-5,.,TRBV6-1,TGTGCCAGCAGTGCAGGGGGCAATCAGCCCCAGCATTTT,CASSAGGNQPQHF
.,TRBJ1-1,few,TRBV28,TGTGCCAGCAGTTCACCACTATTTGAAGCTTTCTTT,CASSSPLFEAFF
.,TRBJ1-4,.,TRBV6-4,TGTGCCAGCAGTGACGGACAAAATGAAAAACTGTTTTTT,CASSDGQNEKLFF
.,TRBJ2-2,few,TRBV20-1,TGCAGTGCGGGTGGACAACGGACCGGGGAGCTGTTTTTT,CSAGGQRTGELFF
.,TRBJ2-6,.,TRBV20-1,TGCAGTGCTAGACTACTCCCGGGTGGGGCCAACGTCCTGACTTTC,CSARLLPGGANVLTF
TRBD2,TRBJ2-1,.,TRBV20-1,TGCAGTGCTCTCGGGACTAGCGATTACAATGAGCAGTTCTTC,CSALGTSDYNEQFF
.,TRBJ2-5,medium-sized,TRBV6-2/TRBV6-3,TGTGCCAGCAGCAGACCGGATGGGGTCGCGGAGACCCAGTACTTC,CASSRPDGVAETQYF
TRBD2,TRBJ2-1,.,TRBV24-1,TGTGCCAGCAGTTGGACTAGCGGGACCTCCTACAATGAGCAGTTCTTC,CASSWTSGTSYNEQFF